A single sample is the source of the 5 T cell receptor beta chains below, sequenced in a study of cytomegalovirus exposure and HLA in healthy donors. Use of 60 Vbeta and 13 Jbeta primers characterized the PCR. Produced via immunoSEQ multiplex PCR; TCRdb's table is partial and in-frame only. The table has roughly 280,000 clones, roughly 70% seen once. Source material: PBMCs. These receptor sequences come from a female donor in good health and CMV-seronegative.

This rearrangement joins TRBV19 to TRBJ2-7, with 7 bases that match TRBD2. Germline CDR1 reads LNHDA; CDR2 reads SQIVND (reference sequence). The V segment lost 4 bases and the J segment 2 bases; nucleotides outside the gene matches: 8. CDR3 length: 15 residues. The CDR3 is CASSSLMAGAYEQYF. The CDR3, as DNA: TGTGCCAGTAGTAGTTTGATGGCGGGGGCCTACGAGCAGTACTTC.

The chain uses TRBV28 and TRBJ2-7, with a weak D call TRBD2 (5 bases). CDR3 length equals 14 residues. V lost 8 bases and J 0 bases, leaving 14 bases between the germline ends. In germline, CDR1 is MDHEN, CDR2 SYDVKM. This CDR3 reads CASGLTGSSYEQYF. The CDR3 DNA sequence: TGTGCCAGCGGACTGACTGGAAGCTCCTACGAGCAGTACTTC.

The table lists this clone with a few counts. This rearrangement joins TRBV2 to TRBJ2-1, with TRBD1 matching 10 bases. CDR1 is SNHLY, CDR2 FYNNEI, per germline. This CDR3 spans 13 amino acids. The trim removed 8 bases at V and 5 bases at J, leaving 3 bases unmatched. The CDR3 here is CASDGTGDNEQFF. The CDR3 DNA reads as TGTGCCAGCGATGGGACAGGGGACAATGAGCAGTTCTTC. Variable domain in full (rest from reference TRBV2 and TRBJ2-1): EPEVTQTPSHQVTQMGQEVILRCVPISNHLYFYWYRQILGQKVEFLVSFYNNEISEKSEIFDDQFSVERPDGSNFTLKIRSTKLEDSAMYFCASDGTGDNEQFFGPGTRLTVL.

The rearrangement uses TRBV5-8 and TRBJ1-5; D call uncertain. The CDR3 length is 17 residues. The V and J ends lost 0 bases and 1 base respectively, with 14 bases between them. Germline loops: CDR1 SGHTS, CDR2 YDEGEE. The CDR3 sequence: CASSLVLGGMSNQPQHF. CDR3 sequence (DNA): TGTGCCAGCAGCTTGGTACTTGGCGGAATGAGCAATCAGCCCCAGCATTTT.

This chain joins TRBV27 and TRBJ1-5; D might be TRBD1 (6 bases). V lost 6 bases and J 6 bases, leaving 12 bases between the germline ends. Germline V gene data show CDR1 as MNHEY and CDR2 as SMNVEV (reference sequence). The CDR3 runs 13 residues. The CDR3 nucleotides read TGTGCCAGCAGCAAGGGGGGGACTCAGCCCCAGCATTTT. This translates into CASSKGGTQPQHF.